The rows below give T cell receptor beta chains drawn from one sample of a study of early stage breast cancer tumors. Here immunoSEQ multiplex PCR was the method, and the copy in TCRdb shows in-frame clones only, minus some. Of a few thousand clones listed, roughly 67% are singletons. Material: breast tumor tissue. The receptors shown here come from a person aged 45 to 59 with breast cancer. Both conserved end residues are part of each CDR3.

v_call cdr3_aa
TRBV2 CAIRRGDSGNTIYF
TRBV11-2 CASSLGLNEKLFF
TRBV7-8 CASSLDLGFPYNEQFF
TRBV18 CASSPLWPNRGLNTEAFF
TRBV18 CASSRIGTNYEQYF
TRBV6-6 CASSKTSGASYNEQFF
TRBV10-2 CASSAQETGVGTQYF
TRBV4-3 CASSQDFGQGWIGYTF
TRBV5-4 CASSLVLVGKETQYF
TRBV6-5 CASSYSNDGYTF
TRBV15 CATSRDLPGLETQYF
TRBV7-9 CASRPSGGGNGYTF
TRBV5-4 CASSQRTGNSGANVLTF
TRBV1 CTSSQDKVLSSGGGTDTQYF
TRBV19 CASSRGVYGYTF
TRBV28 CASRAGSNQPQHF
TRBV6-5 CASSYSGQPTDTQYF
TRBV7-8 CASSLAWRLAGQETQYF
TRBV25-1 CASSEYRDENYGYTF
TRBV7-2 CASSQEGNIQYF
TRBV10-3 CAINQGTGELFF
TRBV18 CASSPEGGDRVGYTF
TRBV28 CASIPSAGTGVGYTF
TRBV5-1 CASSLRDEQFF
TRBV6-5 CASRTTGVGTEAFF